These 8 T cell receptor beta chains originate from one sample sequenced in a study of T cell repertoires in cytomegalovirus infection. TCRdb independently ran MiXCR on the reads; one entry per CDR3 protein. The sample holds around 750,000 distinct CDR3 sequences, about 33% seen once. Their antigens remain unidentified. This specimen was cultured CD8+ T cells from PBMCs, taken from culture after CMV antigen stimulation. The source is a human donor in good health (CMV status not recorded). Some clones in this sample may be carry-over from other donors' samples.

V usage is TRBV6-5 and J usage is TRBJ1-5; 8 bases line up with TRBD1. Trimming at V came to 6 bases and at J to 9 bases, leaving 13 bases not matched to a gene. There are 15 residues in the CDR3. Looked up from germline, CDR1 is MNHEY and CDR2 is SVGAGI. The CDR3 region is CASSPGTGPFLPQHF. CDR3 sequence (DNA): TGTGCCAGCAGCCCCGGGACAGGACCCTTTCTGCCCCAGCATTTT.

The chain is built from TRBV4-1 and TRBJ2-7; 8 bases map to TRBD1. The junction had 3 bases not matched to a gene; V was cut back by 1 base and J by 4 bases. Looked up from germline, CDR1 is MGHRA and CDR2 is YSYEKL. The CDR3 has 14 amino acids. The CDR3 region is CASSQGTGLYEQYF. CDR3 sequence (DNA): TGCGCCAGCAGCCAAGGGACAGGGTTGTACGAGCAGTACTTC.

The V gene is TRBV12-3 or TRBV12-4, the J gene TRBJ1-1, with D possibly TRBD1 on 5 matching bases. Trimming pared 10 bases from V and 4 bases from J, leaving 16 bases between. CDR3 length equals 13 residues. This CDR3 is CANSPGPSTEAFF. In DNA, the CDR3 is TGTGCCAACAGCCCGGGGCCAAGCACTGAAGCTTTCTTT.

The rearrangement joins TRBV25-1 to TRBJ2-5; no clear D. Germline assignment: CDR1 MGHDK and CDR2 SYGVNS. V lost 1 base, J lost 1 base, and 19 bases lay in between. This CDR3 is 18 amino acids long. CDR3 nucleotide sequence: TGTGCCAGCAGTGAATCAGTCTCGGCGTCCTTCATCCAAGAGACCCAGTACTTC. This translates into CASSESVSASFIQETQYF.

This clonotype was observed at least ten times. CDR3 amino acids: CASSEAEGLFRLDGELFF. DNA for the CDR3: TGTGCCAGCAGTGAAGCGGAGGGTCTCTTCCGTTTGGACGGGGAGCTGTTTTTT. The gene calls are TRBV6-1 and TRBJ2-2; D might be TRBD2 (6 bases). CDR1 and CDR2 (germline): MNHNS, SASEGT. V was pared by 0 bases and J by 7 bases, with 21 bases between. This CDR3 contains 18 residues.

This clonotype was seen once. The chain has TRBV13 and TRBJ2-7; possible D gene TRBD2, 5 bases. The V and J ends lost 0 bases and 0 bases respectively, with 12 bases between them. Germline assignment: CDR1 PRHDT and CDR2 FYEKMQ (reference sequence). CDR3 length: 16 residues. Written as DNA, the CDR3 is TGTGCCAGCAGCTTAGGCTCCCAGGACTTCTCCTACGAGCAGTACTTC. The encoded protein is CASSLGSQDFSYEQYF.

The V and J genes are TRBV4-2 and TRBJ2-1, with 9 bases lining up with TRBD2. The length of the CDR3 is 21 residues. V lost 3 bases, J lost 8 bases, and 26 bases stayed unmatched. The V gene's germline CDR1 is LGHNA and CDR2 YNFKEQ. In DNA, the CDR3 is TGTGCCAGCAGCCAGGACGATAGTGCCAGTTCACTGCGGGGGGGTTTCGATGAGCAGTTCTTC. Translating gives CASSQDDSASSLRGGFDEQFF.

The chain couples TRBV2 to TRBJ2-6; D is ambiguous. V lost 6 bases and J 0 bases, leaving 9 bases between the germline ends. From germline, CDR1 is SNHLY and CDR2 FYNNEI. This CDR3 has 15 amino acids. CDR3 amino acids: CASRVHRSGANVLTF. The CDR3 DNA reads TGTGCCAGCAGGGTACACCGCTCTGGGGCCAACGTCCTGACTTTC.